Each of the 12 T cell receptor beta chains below was sequenced from the same sample in a study of blood T cell repertoires in COVID-19. Sequenced by immunoSEQ multiplex PCR; TCRdb stores in-frame clones only, minus some. This table holds roughly 190,000 clones, roughly nine tenths found once. Sequenced material: peripheral blood. All receptors come from a woman aged 60-75 years with COVID-19, enrolled during active disease.

This clone was seen a few times. The genes are TRBV6-2 or TRBV6-3 and TRBJ1-1, with 7 bases matching TRBD1. This CDR3 is built from 15 residues. From germline, CDR1 is MNHEY and CDR2 SVGEGT. Germline trimming cut 5 bases from V and 1 base from J; bases unmatched to any gene: 7. The CDR3 DNA reads as TGTGCCAGCAGTGCCCCCGGGACAGCGAACACTGAAGCTTTCTTT. Translating it yields CASSAPGTANTEAFF.

The chain carries TRBV28 and TRBJ2-7, with 8 bases fitting TRBD1. Unmatched junction bases numbered 11, after V lost 4 bases and J lost 3 bases. This CDR3 region has 16 residues. CDR1 is MDHEN, CDR2 SYDVKM, per germline. The CDR3, as DNA: TGTGCCAGCAGTTCCCCCTCCGGGACAGGCGTCTACGAGCAGTACTTC. Its protein product is CASSSPSGTGVYEQYF. The full variable domain, rest sourced from reference TRBV28 and TRBJ2-7, is DVKVTQSSRYLVKRTGEKVFLECVQDMDHENMFWYRQDPGLGLRLIYFSYDVKMKEKGDIPEGYSVSREKKERFSLILESASTNQTSMYLCASSSPSGTGVYEQYFGPGTRLTVT.

The chain has TRBV30 and TRBJ2-1; 9 bases fit TRBD2. The CDR3 spans 13 residues. Germline V CDR1 and CDR2: GTSNPN, SVGIG (reference sequence). The CDR3 DNA reads TGTGCTATACTAGCGGGCCCCTACAATGAGCAGTTCTTC. This gives the protein CAILAGPYNEQFF.

A few counts support this clone. The J gene is TRBJ1-5, the V gene TRBV6-1; the D gene is possibly TRBD1 (6 bases). This CDR3 is 16 amino acids long. From germline, CDR1 is MNHNS and CDR2 SASEGT. Trimming pared 0 bases from V and 6 bases from J, leaving 15 bases between. Written as DNA, the CDR3 is TGTGCCAGCAGTGAAGCGGGGGGGAGGGGGAGTCAGCCCCAGCATTTT. This gives the protein CASSEAGGRGSQPQHF.

The chain couples TRBV3-1 (or the pseudogene TRBV3-2) to TRBJ2-7, with 13 bases that match TRBD2. The CDR3 is made up of 15 amino acids. Germline CDR1 LGHDT, CDR2 YNNKEL (reference sequence). The V and J ends lost 4 bases and 5 bases, in that order; junction bases with no gene match: 5. Written as DNA, the CDR3 is TGTGCCAGCAGCCCAGGACTAGCGGGAGCTCACGAGCAGTACTTC. It specifies CASSPGLAGAHEQYF.

The chain carries TRBV18 and TRBJ1-4, with a tentative D call TRBD1 (6 bases). Trimming removed 4 bases at V and 5 bases at J, with 14 bases between. This CDR3 contains 15 residues. The germline gives CDR1 KGHSH, CDR2 LQKENI. CDR3 sequence reads: CASSLTGTQNEKLFF. CDR3 nucleotides: TGTGCCAGCTCACTAACCGGGACACAGAATGAAAAACTGTTTTTT.

This chain joins TRBV27 and TRBJ1-2; 7 bases map to TRBD1. CDR1 is MNHEY and CDR2 is SMNVEV in the germline V gene (reference sequence). This CDR3 spans 13 amino acids. V gave up 8 bases and J gave up 5 bases; unmatched junction bases: 8. CDR3 amino acids: CASGPTGRYGYTF. The CDR3 bases are TGTGCCAGCGGACCGACAGGGCGGTATGGCTACACCTTC.

V and J are TRBV7-2 and TRBJ1-2, with 9 bases fitting TRBD1. The CDR3 has 14 amino acids. In germline, CDR1 is SGHTA, CDR2 FQGNSA. J gave up 3 bases and V 6 bases, and 5 bases lay outside the gene matches. This CDR3 reads CASRTGGPDYGYTF. The DNA for the CDR3 is TGTGCCAGCAGAACAGGGGGCCCGGACTATGGCTACACCTTC.

This clone was observed once. The rearrangement uses TRBV19 and TRBJ1-5; 8 bases fit TRBD1. Germline V CDR1 and CDR2: LNHDA, SQIVND (reference sequence). V was pared by 3 bases and J by 12 bases, with 1 base of the junction left unmatched. The CDR3 loop spans 11 amino acids. The CDR3 region has the DNA TGTGCCAGTAGTATTGGGACAGGCCAGCATTTT. Protein product: CASSIGTGQHF.

The gene calls are TRBV4-3 and TRBJ1-3, with a possible D match to TRBD1 (6 bases). Trimming shortened V by 1 base and J by 4 bases, and 11 bases separated the two germline ends. The CDR3 contains 15 residues. Germline V CDR1 and CDR2: LGHNA, YSLEER. This CDR3 reads CASSQGTVGGNTIYF. The CDR3 nucleotides read TGCGCCAGCAGCCAAGGGACAGTCGGGGGAAACACCATATATTTT.

A few counts support this clone. Additional DNA sequences in this sample encode the identical CDR3. V gene TRBV5-4 combines with J gene TRBJ2-7; weak D call: TRBD2 (5 bases). Germline CDR1 reads SGHNT; CDR2 reads YYREEE (reference sequence). V was cut by 4 bases and J by 0 bases, with 11 bases left in between. CDR3 length: 14 amino acids. CDR3 nucleotide sequence: TGTGCCAGCAGCCTGGACTCTAGCTCCTACGAGCAGTACTTC. Protein sequence: CASSLDSSSYEQYF.

The chain has TRBV28 and TRBJ2-7; 10 nucleotides align to TRBD1. V dropped 6 bases and J dropped 2; count of bases not matched to a gene: 7. The CDR3 length is 15 residues. Germline CDR1 and CDR2: MDHEN and SYDVKM. CDR3 in DNA: TGTGCCAGCAGCTTACCGGGACAGGGGACCTACGAGCAGTACTTC. Translated: CASSLPGQGTYEQYF.